Given below is one TCR beta chain in context. The record originates from a study of technical replicates of blood from several donors. Germline V CDR1 and CDR2: LGHNA, YNFKEQ. The CDR3 sequence is 15 residues long. Trimming took 3 bases from V and 1 from J; bases not matched to a gene: 4. Produced via immunoSEQ multiplex PCR; TCRdb's table is partial and in-frame only. Of 65,000 to 90,000 clones listed, roughly nine tenths are singletons. Sequenced input: T cells isolated from PBMCs. This TCR was sampled from a human donor in good health. The J gene is TRBJ1-1, the V gene TRBV4-2, with 8 nucleotides matching TRBD1. The CDR3 DNA reads as TGTGCCAGCAGCCATCCTGGGACAGGGAACACTGAAGCTTTCTTT. Protein: CASSHPGTGNTEAFF.